This T cell receptor (beta chain) was observed in a study of OX40 agonist ivuxolimab in advanced cancers. Overall study: Ivuxolimab is a fully human IgG2 antibody that activates OX40 (CD134). Study-wide points: Nonresponders included some who also had low normalized T-cell clonal expansion. At 0.1 to 3.0 mg/kg and by week 6, clonal expansion occurred in CD4+ and CD8+ blood T cells.

This clone was counted a single time. The target antigen is unknown. The table came from immunoSEQ multiplex PCR; TCRdb's copy has only in-frame clones and leaves some out. The sample shows about 69,000 clones, 90% of them seen only once. V lost 1 base, J lost 12 bases, and 20 bases lay in between. The CDR3 sequence is 15 residues long. The V gene's germline CDR1 is SGHKS and CDR2 YYEKEE (reference sequence). Blood samples were obtained at baseline, cycle 4 day 1, and cycle 7 day 1. Sequencing was performed on CD4+ or CD8+ T cells sorted from blood, taken in a trial of the OX40 agonist ivuxolimab. This receptor was obtained from an adult with an advanced solid tumor such as melanoma, head and neck, liver or kidney cancer. The chain recombines TRBV5-5 with TRBJ2-1; D is tentatively TRBD1 or TRBD2 (6 bases each). CDR3 nucleotides: TGTGCCAGCAGCTTGACGGGGGCGCCGGGTCTGGGGCAGTTCTTC. Translation: CASSLTGAPGLGQFF.